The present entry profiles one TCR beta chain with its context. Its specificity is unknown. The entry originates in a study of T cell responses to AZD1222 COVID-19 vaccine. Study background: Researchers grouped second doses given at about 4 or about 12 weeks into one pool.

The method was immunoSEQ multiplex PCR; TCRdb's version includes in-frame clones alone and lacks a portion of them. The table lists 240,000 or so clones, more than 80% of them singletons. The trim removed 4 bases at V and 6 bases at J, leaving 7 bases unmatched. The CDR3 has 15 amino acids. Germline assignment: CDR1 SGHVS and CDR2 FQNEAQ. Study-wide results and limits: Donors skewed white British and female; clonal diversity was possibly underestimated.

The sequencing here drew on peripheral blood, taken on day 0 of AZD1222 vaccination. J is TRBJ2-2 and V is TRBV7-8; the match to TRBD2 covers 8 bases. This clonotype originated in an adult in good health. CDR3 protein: CASSSGTRWAGELFF. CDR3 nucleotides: TGTGCCAGCAGCTCTGGGACTAGATGGGCCGGGGAGCTGTTTTTT.